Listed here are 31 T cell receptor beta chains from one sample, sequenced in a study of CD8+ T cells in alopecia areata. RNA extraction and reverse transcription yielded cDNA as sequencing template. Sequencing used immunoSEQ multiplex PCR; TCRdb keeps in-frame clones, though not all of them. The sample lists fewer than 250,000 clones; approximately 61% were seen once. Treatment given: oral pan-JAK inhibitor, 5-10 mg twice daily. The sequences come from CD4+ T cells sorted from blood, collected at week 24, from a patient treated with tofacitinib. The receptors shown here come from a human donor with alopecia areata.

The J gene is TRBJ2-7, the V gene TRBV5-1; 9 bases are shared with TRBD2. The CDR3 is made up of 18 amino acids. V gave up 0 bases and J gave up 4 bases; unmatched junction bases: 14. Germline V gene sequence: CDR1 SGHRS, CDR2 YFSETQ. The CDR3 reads CASSLARAGGHLGYEQYF. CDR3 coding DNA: TGCGCCAGCAGCTTGGCGAGAGCGGGGGGTCACCTGGGGTACGAGCAGTACTTC.

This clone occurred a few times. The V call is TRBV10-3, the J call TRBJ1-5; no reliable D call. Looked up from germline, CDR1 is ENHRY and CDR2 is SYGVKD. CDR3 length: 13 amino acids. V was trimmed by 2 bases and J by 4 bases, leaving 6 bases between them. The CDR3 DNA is TGTGCCATCAGTGAGGAGGAAAATCAGCCCCAGCATTTT. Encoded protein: CAISEEENQPQHF.

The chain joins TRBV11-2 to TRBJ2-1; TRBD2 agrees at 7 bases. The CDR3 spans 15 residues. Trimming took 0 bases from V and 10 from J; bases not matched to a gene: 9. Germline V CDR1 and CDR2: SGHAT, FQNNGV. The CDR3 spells CASSLDWLAEHEQFF. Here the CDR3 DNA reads TGTGCCAGCAGCTTAGATTGGCTAGCGGAACACGAGCAGTTCTTC.

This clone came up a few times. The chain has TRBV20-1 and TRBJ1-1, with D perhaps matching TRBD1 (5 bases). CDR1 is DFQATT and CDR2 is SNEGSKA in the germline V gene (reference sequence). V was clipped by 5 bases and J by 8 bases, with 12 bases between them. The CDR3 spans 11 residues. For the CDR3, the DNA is TGCAGTGCTGGGCTCGGGGGGGAAGCTTTCTTT. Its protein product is CSAGLGGEAFF.

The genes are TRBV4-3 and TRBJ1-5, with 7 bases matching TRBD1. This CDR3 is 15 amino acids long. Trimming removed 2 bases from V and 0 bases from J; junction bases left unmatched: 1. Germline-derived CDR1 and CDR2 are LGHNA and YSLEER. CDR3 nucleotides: TGCGCCAGCAGCCAAACAGGGGCTAGCAATCAGCCCCAGCATTTT. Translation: CASSQTGASNQPQHF.

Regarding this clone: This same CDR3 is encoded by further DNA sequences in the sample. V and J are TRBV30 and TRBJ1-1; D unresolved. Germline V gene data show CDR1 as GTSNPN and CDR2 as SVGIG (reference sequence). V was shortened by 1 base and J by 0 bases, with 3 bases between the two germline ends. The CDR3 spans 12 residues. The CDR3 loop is CAWSGVNTEAFF. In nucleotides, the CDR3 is TGTGCCTGGAGTGGTGTGAACACTGAAGCTTTCTTT.

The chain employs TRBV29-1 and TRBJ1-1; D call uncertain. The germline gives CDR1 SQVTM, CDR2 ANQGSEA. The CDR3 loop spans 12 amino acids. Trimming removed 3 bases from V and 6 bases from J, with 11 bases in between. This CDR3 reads CSVDLGLAEAFF. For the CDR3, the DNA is TGCAGCGTTGATCTGGGCCTAGCTGAAGCTTTCTTT.

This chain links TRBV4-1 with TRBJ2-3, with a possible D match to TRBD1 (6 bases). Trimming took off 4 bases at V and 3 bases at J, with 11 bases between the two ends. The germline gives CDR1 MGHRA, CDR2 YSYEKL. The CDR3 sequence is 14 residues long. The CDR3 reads CASSPGGWTDTQYF. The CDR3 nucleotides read TGCGCCAGCAGCCCTGGGGGCTGGACAGATACGCAGTATTTT.

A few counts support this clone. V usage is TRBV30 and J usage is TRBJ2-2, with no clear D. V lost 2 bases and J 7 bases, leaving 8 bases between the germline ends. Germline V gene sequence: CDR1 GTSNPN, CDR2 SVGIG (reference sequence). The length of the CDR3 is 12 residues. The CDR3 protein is CAWSLIYGELFF. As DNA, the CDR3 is TGTGCCTGGAGTTTAATTTACGGGGAGCTGTTTTTT.

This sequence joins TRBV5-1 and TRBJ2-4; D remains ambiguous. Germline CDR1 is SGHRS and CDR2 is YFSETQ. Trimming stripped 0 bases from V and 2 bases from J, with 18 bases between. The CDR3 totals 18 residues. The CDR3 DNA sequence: TGCGCCAGCAGCTTGGATGCGACCTACCTTAGTCCCAAAAACATTCAGTACTTC. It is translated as CASSLDATYLSPKNIQYF.

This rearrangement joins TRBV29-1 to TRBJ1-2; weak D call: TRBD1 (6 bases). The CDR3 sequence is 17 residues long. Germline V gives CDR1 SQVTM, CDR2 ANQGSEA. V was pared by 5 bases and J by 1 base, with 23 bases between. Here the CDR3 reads CSVTGDISRSLNYGYTF. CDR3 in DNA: TGCAGCGTTACCGGGGACATTTCCAGAAGTCTTAACTATGGCTACACCTTC.

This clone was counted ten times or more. The CDR3 spells CASSPTGAPPNSEGFF. For the CDR3, the DNA is TGTGCCAGCTCACCAACGGGAGCTCCCCCCAACTCGGAGGGGTTCTTC. The chain has TRBV18 and TRBJ2-1; maybe TRBD2 (6 bases). CDR1 KGHSH and CDR2 LQKENI come from the germline V gene. This CDR3 spans 16 amino acids. Trimming took off 2 bases at V and 15 bases at J, with 26 bases between the two ends.

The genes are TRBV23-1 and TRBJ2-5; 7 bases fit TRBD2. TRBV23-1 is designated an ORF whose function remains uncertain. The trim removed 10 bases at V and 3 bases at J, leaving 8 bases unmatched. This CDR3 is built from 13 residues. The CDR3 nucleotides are TGCGCCAACTCTCTAGCGGCCAAAGAGACCCAGTACTTC. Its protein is CANSLAAKETQYF.

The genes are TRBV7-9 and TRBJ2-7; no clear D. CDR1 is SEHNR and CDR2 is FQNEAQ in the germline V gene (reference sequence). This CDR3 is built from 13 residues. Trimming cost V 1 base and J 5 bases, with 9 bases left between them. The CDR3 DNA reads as TGTGCCAGCAGCTTAGTGGCGCGCCACGAGCAGTACTTC. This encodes CASSLVARHEQYF.

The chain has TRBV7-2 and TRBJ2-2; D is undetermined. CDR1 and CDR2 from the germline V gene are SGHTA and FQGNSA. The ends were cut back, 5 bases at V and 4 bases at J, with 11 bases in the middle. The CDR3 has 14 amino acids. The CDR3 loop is CASSGQPSTGELFF. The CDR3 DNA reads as TGTGCCAGCAGCGGTCAGCCGAGCACCGGGGAGCTGTTTTTT.

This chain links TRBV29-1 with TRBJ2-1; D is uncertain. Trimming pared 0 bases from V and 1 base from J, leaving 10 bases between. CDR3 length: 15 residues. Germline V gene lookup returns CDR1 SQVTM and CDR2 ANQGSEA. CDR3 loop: CSVEEAGPSYNEQFF. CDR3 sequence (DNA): TGCAGCGTTGAAGAGGCAGGACCTTCCTACAATGAGCAGTTCTTC.

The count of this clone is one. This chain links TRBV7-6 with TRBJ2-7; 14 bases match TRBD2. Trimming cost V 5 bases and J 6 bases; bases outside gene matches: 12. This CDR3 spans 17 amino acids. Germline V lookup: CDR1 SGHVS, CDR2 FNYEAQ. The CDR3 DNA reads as TGTGCCAGCAGCGAGGGACTAGCGGGGGCGTTTAAAGGCGAGCAGTACTTC. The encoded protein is CASSEGLAGAFKGEQYF.

The CDR3 here is CASSQDRTGEQYF. The DNA for the CDR3 is TGTGCCAGCAGCCAAGATCGGACAGGAGAGCAGTATTTT. The rearrangement uses TRBV14 and TRBJ2-3, with 7 bases fitting TRBD1. The CDR3 covers 13 residues. The V segment lost 0 bases and the J segment 11 bases; nucleotides outside the gene matches: 5. The germline CDR1 and CDR2 sequences are SGHDN and FVKESK.

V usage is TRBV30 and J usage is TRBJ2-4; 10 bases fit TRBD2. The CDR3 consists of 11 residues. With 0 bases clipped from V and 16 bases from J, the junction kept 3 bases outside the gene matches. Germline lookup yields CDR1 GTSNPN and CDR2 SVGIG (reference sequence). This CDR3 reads CAWSVAGGRYF. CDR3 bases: TGTGCCTGGAGTGTAGCGGGGGGGCGATACTTC.

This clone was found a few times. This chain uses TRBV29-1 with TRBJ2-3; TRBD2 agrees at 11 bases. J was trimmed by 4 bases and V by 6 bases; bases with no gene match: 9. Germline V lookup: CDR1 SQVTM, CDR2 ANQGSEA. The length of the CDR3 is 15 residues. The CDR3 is CSVTVSGGAPDTQYF. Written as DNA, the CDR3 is TGCAGCGTCACCGTTAGCGGGGGGGCACCAGATACGCAGTATTTT.

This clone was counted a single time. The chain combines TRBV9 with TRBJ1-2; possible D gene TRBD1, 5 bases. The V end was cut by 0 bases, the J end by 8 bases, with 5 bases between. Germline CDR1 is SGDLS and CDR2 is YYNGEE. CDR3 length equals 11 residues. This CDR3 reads CASSVGGGYTF. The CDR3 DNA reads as TGTGCCAGCAGCGTAGGGGGCGGCTACACCTTC. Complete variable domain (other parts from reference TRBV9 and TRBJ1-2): DSGVTQTPKHLITATGQRVTLRCSPRSGDLSVYWYQQSLDQGLQFLIQYYNGEERAKGNILERFSAQQFPDLHSELNLSSLELGDSALYFCASSVGGGYTFGSGTRLTVV.

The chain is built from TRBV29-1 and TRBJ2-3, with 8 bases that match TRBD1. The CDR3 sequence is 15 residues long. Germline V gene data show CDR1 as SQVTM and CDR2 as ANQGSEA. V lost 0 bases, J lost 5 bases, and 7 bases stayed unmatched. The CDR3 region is CSVEEIRGQGDTQYF. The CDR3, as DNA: TGCAGCGTTGAAGAAATCAGGGGGCAAGGAGATACGCAGTATTTT.

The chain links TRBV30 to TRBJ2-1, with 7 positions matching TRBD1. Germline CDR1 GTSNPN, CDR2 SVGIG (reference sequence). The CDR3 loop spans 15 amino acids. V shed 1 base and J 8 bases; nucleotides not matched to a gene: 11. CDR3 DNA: TGTGCCTGGAGTGCCGGGACAGCCTACGGGGATGAGCAGTTCTTC. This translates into CAWSAGTAYGDEQFF.

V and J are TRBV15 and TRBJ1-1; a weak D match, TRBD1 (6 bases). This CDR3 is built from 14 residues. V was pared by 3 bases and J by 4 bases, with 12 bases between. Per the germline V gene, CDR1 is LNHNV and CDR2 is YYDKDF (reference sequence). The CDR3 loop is CATSSTGFGTEAFF. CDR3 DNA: TGTGCCACCAGCAGTACAGGGTTCGGCACTGAAGCTTTCTTT.

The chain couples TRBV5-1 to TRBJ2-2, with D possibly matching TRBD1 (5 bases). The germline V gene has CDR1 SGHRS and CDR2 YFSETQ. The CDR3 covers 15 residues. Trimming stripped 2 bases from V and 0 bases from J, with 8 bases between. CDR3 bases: TGCGCCAGCAGCTTAGGGGTTACGAACACCGGGGAGCTGTTTTTT. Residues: CASSLGVTNTGELFF.

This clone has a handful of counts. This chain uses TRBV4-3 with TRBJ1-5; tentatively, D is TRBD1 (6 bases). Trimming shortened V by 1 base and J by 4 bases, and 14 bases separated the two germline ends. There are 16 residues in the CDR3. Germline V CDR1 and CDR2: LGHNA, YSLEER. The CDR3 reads CASSQVEGVRNQPQHF. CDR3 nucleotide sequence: TGCGCCAGCAGCCAAGTGGAGGGGGTCCGAAATCAGCCCCAGCATTTT.

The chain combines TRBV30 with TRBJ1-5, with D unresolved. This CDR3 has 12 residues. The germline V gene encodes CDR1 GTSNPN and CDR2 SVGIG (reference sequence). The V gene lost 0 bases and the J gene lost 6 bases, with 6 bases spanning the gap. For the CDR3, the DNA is TGTGCCTGGAGTGTGGAGGGTCAGCCCCAGCATTTT. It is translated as CAWSVEGQPQHF.

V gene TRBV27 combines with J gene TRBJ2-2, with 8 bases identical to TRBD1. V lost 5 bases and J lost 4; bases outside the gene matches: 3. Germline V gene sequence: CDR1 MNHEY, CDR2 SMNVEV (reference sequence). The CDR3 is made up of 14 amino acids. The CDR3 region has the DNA TGTGCCAGCAGTGGCGACAGGGGCACCGGGGAGCTGTTTTTT. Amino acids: CASSGDRGTGELFF.

CDR3 sequence (DNA): TGTGCCAGCTCACTTATACAGATGACACCAACTAATGAAAAACTGTTTTTT. Protein: CASSLIQMTPTNEKLFF. The chain links TRBV18 to TRBJ1-4; unclear D gene. This CDR3 has 17 residues. With 4 bases removed from V and 0 bases from J, the gap between germline ends came to 15 bases. The germline V gene encodes CDR1 KGHSH and CDR2 LQKENI.

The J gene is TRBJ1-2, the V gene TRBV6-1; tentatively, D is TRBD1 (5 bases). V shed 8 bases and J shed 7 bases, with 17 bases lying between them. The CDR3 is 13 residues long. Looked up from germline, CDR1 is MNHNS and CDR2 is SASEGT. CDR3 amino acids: CASAGAFSPGYTF. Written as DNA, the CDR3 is TGTGCCAGCGCTGGGGCTTTCTCCCCTGGCTACACCTTC.

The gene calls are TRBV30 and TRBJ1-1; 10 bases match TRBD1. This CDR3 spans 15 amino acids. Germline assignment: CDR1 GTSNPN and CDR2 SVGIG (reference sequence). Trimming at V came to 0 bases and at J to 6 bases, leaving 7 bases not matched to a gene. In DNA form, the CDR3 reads TGTGCCTGGAGTGTGTCTGGGACAGGGGCATCTGAAGCTTTCTTT. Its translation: CAWSVSGTGASEAFF.